The 10 T cell receptor beta chains listed next were all sequenced from one sample in a study of blood T cell repertoires in COVID-19 (dated by TCRdb to the early 2020s). Libraries were constructed by the immunoSEQ multiplex PCR assay. Sourced from immuneACCESS, this table was stored by TCRdb with only in-frame sequences that have V and J called. A share of the clones is absent; for the studies checked, an unresolved V gene accounts for under half, and the remainder has no known explanation. Counted in this sample were some 200,000 clones; around 85% of them appeared once. Jointly, the top ten make up roughly 1.3% of the sample. Sequencing was performed on PBMCs or T cells enriched from blood (not recorded which). These receptors originate from a woman in her thirties or forties with acute COVID-19.

The chain employs TRBV18 and TRBJ2-7, with D possibly TRBD2 on 6 matching bases. This CDR3 region has 15 residues. V dropped 0 bases and J dropped 5 bases, with 14 bases sitting between them. Germline V CDR1 and CDR2: KGHSH, LQKENI. The CDR3 is CASSPPAGWKNEQYF. The CDR3 DNA is TGTGCCAGCTCACCACCGGCGGGGTGGAAGAACGAGCAGTACTTC.

The chain joins TRBV5-1 to TRBJ1-1; maybe TRBD1 (6 bases). Trimming stripped 2 bases from V and 7 bases from J, with 12 bases between. This CDR3 region has 13 residues. CDR1 SGHRS and CDR2 YFSETQ come from the germline V gene. CDR3 residues: CASSFGGQNEAFF. CDR3 sequence (DNA): TGCGCCAGCAGCTTCGGGGGGCAGAATGAAGCTTTCTTT.

The chain is built from TRBV10-2 and TRBJ1-1, with 7 positions matching TRBD1. The CDR3 runs to 14 residues. The junction had 7 bases not matched to a gene; V was cut back by 4 bases and J by 5 bases. In germline, CDR1 is WSHSY, CDR2 SAAADI. The CDR3 here is CASSGARGRTEAFF. In DNA, the CDR3 is TGCGCCAGCAGTGGAGCGAGGGGGCGGACTGAAGCTTTCTTT.

The sample holds a few counts of this clone. This sequence joins TRBV4-3 and TRBJ2-1, with 7 bases aligning to TRBD1. The CDR3 length is 14 residues. The germline V gene has CDR1 LGHNA and CDR2 YSLEER. J lost 4 bases, V lost 0 bases, and 0 bases had no gene match. The CDR3 DNA reads TGCGCCAGCAGCCAAGAGGACAGGTACAATGAGCAGTTCTTC. This sequence encodes CASSQEDRYNEQFF.

The chain is built from TRBV3-1 (or the pseudogene TRBV3-2) and TRBJ2-1, with D possibly being TRBD1 (6 bases). Per germline, CDR1 LGHDT and CDR2 YNNKEL (reference sequence). V shed 4 bases and J shed 10 bases, with 11 bases lying between them. This CDR3 comprises 12 residues. The CDR3 nucleotides are TGTGCCAGCAGCCGACAGGAGTGGGAGCAGTTCTTC. Protein: CASSRQEWEQFF.

This clone was recorded once. The chain links TRBV15 to TRBJ1-5; TRBD1 might be the D (5 bases). Trimming took off 5 bases at V and 0 bases at J, with 8 bases between the two ends. The germline V gene has CDR1 LNHNV and CDR2 YYDKDF (reference sequence). The CDR3 is made up of 14 amino acids. In nucleotides, the CDR3 is TGTGCCACCAGCGCGGACAATAGCAATCAGCCCCAGCATTTT. This gives the protein CATSADNSNQPQHF.

This chain links TRBV5-1 with TRBJ1-3, with D unresolved. The CDR3 length is 14 residues. The V gene lost 0 bases and the J gene lost 2 bases, with 6 bases spanning the gap. From germline, CDR1 is SGHRS and CDR2 YFSETQ. The CDR3 nucleotides are TGCGCCAGCAGCTTGGAGAGAGCTGGAAACACCATATATTTT. This gives the protein CASSLERAGNTIYF.

This clone has a single count. The chain combines TRBV3-1 (or the pseudogene TRBV3-2) with TRBJ1-4, with a tentative D call TRBD1 (5 bases). The germline gives CDR1 LGHDT, CDR2 YNNKEL (reference sequence). Trimming stripped 0 bases from V and 5 bases from J, with 19 bases between. This CDR3 contains 18 residues. The CDR3 DNA sequence: TGTGCCAGCAGCCAAGATCTTATGTACCCCGACAGAAATGAAAAACTGTTTTTT. Its protein product is CASSQDLMYPDRNEKLFF.

The rearrangement links TRBV30 to TRBJ1-2; D unclear. V lost 3 bases and J lost 1, with 9 bases in between. Germline loops: CDR1 GTSNPN, CDR2 SVGIG (reference sequence). CDR3 length: 13 residues. The CDR3, as DNA: TGTGCCTGGAGCCGGGGAGTTAACTATGGCTACACCTTC. Its translation: CAWSRGVNYGYTF.

The V call is TRBV11-2, the J call TRBJ2-1; D ambiguous. V was shortened by 4 bases and J by 9 bases, with 16 bases between the two germline ends. Germline V lookup: CDR1 SGHAT, CDR2 FQNNGV. This CDR3 comprises 14 residues. CDR3 sequence (DNA): TGTGCCAGCAGCTCTCCAAGGAGCATTTTTGAGCAGTTCTTC. Its protein is CASSSPRSIFEQFF.